This T cell receptor beta chain was documented in a study of identical twins. There are a few counts of this clonotype. What it binds is not known. Germline V gene sequence: CDR1 KGHSH, CDR2 LQKENI. V dropped 3 bases and J dropped 0 bases, with 9 bases sitting between them. This CDR3 is built from 14 residues. General study results and limits: Fewer insertions characterized abundant cord blood beta clonotypes, whereas memory repertoires showed none.

After template switching added a universal primer site, the resulting cDNA carried unique molecular identifiers. TCRdb called the 5' RACE reads again in MiXCR, with one record for every CDR3 protein. This sample has 520,000 or so distinct CDR3 sequences, with roughly a fifth found just once. The data were also submitted as part of a second study, on T cells expressing NK-cell markers. Turning to that study: These clonotypes additionally ranked first within the CD3+CD56-NKG2C+ fraction of a handful of donors.

The sequence derives from a woman in her late teens or twenties in good health. Sequenced input: CD4+ T cells sorted from blood. The chain recombines TRBV18 with TRBJ2-7; D gene uncertain. The CDR3 sequence: CASSPRARSYEQYF. As DNA, the CDR3 is TGTGCCAGCTCACCCCGGGCCCGCTCCTACGAGCAGTACTTC.